This T cell receptor (beta chain) originates from a study of blood T cell repertoires in COVID-19. TCRdb's table, derived via immunoSEQ multiplex PCR, lists solely in-frame clones and lacks some. Among about 300,000 clones listed, about 85% were seen once. The CDR3 is 13 amino acids. After removal of 5 bases from V and 10 bases from J, the junction contained 6 bases not matched to a gene. Each participant's cohort was designated according to participant-reported clinical history. This chain uses TRBV12-3 or TRBV12-4 with TRBJ1-4; TRBD1 matches 8 bases. Material: PBMCs or T cells enriched from blood (not recorded which). This TCR was recovered from a woman aged 25 to 39 who had been exposed to COVID-19. CDR3 residues: CASSLTGGGKLFF. The CDR3 region has the DNA TGTGCCAGCAGTCTTACAGGGGGAGGAAAACTGTTTTTT.